This record looks at one T cell receptor beta chain sequence and its context. CD45RO negativity and positive selection for CCR7 defined naive CD8 cells, a population that excluded terminally differentiated effector memory CD45RA+ cells. The CDR3 has 13 residues. V gave up 0 bases and J gave up 6 bases, with 9 bases separating them. The germline V gene has CDR1 SGDLS and CDR2 YYNGEE. Profiling relied on immunoSEQ multiplex PCR, and the TCRdb table lists in-frame clones only, not all of them. The profile covers nearly 2 million clones, with roughly 95% appearing a single time and approximately 1.2% taken by the ten largest. The data derive from a study of shared clonotypes between healthy human individuals.

Sequenced sample: naive CD8+ T cells sorted from blood. The source is a man aged 18-30 years in good health. The chain couples TRBV9 to TRBJ1-1; the D is unclear. Here the CDR3 DNA reads TGTGCCAGCAGCGTAGTCCTAACTCCTGAAGCTTTCTTT. It codes for CASSVVLTPEAFF.